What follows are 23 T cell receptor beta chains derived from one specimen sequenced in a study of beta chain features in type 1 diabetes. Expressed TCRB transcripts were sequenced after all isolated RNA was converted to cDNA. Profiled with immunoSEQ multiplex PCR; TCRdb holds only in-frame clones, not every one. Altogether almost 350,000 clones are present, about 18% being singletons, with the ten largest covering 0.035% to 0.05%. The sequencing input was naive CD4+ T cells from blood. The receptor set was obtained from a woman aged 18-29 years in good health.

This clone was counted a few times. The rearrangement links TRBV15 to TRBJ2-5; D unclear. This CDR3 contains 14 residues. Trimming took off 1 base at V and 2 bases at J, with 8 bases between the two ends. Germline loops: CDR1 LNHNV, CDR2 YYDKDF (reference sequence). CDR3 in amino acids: CATSRAHIQETQYF. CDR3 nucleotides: TGTGCCACCAGCAGAGCCCACATACAAGAGACCCAGTACTTC. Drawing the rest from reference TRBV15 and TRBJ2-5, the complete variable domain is DAMVIQNPRYQVTQFGKPVTLSCSQTLNHNVMYWYQQKSSQAPKLLFHYYDKDFNNEADTPDNFQSRRPNTSFCFLDIRSPGLGDTAMYLCATSRAHIQETQYFGPGTRLLVL.

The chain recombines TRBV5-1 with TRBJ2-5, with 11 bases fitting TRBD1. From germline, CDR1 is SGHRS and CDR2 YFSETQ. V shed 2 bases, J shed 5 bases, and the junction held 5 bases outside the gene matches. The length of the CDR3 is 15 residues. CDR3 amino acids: CASSFGQGAFETQYF. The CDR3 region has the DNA TGCGCCAGCAGCTTTGGACAGGGGGCGTTTGAGACCCAGTACTTC.

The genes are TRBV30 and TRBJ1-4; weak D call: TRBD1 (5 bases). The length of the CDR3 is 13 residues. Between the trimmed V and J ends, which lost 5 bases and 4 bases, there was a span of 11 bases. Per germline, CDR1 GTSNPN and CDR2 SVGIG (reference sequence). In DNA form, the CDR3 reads TGTGCCTGGGGTGGACAAAATAATGAAAAACTGTTTTTT. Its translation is CAWGGQNNEKLFF.

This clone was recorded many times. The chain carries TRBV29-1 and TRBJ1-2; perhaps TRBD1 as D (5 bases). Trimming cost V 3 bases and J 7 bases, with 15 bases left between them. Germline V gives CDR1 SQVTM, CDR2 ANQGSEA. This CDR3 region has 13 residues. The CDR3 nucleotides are TGCAGCGTTGATAGTCCCACTCAGGGTGGCTACACCTTC. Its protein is CSVDSPTQGGYTF.

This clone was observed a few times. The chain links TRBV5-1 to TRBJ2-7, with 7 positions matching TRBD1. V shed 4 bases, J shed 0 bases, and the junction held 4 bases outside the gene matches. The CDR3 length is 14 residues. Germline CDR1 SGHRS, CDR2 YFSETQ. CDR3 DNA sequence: TGCGCCAGCAGCCTTGGACAGGACTCCTACGAGCAGTACTTC. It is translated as CASSLGQDSYEQYF. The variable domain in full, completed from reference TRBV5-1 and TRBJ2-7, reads KAGVTQTPRYLIKTRGQQVTLSCSPISGHRSVSWYQQTPGQGLQFLFEYFSETQRNKGNFPGRFSGRQFSNSRSEMNVSTLELGDSALYLCASSLGQDSYEQYFGPGTRLTVT.

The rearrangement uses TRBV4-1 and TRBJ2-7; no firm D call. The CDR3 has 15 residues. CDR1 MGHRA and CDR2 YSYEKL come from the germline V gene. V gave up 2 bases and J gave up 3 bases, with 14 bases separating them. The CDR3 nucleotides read TGCGCCAGCAGCCAACCATCTACCGGTGACTACGAGCAGTACTTC. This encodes CASSQPSTGDYEQYF.

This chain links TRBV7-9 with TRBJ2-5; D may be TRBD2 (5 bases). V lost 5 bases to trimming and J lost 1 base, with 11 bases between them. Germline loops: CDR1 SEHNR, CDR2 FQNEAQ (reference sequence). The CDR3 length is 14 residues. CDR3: CASSPGLTQETQYF. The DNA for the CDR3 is TGTGCCAGCAGCCCGGGGTTAACCCAAGAGACCCAGTACTTC.

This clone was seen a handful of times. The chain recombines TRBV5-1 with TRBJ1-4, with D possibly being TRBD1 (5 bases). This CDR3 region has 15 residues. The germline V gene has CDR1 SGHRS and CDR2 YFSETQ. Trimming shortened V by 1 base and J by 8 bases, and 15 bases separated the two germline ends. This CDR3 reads CASSLRDSSGEKLFF. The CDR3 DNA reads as TGCGCCAGCAGCTTGCGGGACTCATCGGGAGAAAAACTGTTTTTT.

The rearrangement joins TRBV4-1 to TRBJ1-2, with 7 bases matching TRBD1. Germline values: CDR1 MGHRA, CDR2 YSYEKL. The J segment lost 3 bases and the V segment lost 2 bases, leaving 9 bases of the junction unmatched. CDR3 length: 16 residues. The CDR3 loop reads CASSQPRRGPYYGYTF. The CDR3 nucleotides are TGCGCCAGCAGCCAACCTCGTAGGGGGCCGTACTATGGCTACACCTTC.

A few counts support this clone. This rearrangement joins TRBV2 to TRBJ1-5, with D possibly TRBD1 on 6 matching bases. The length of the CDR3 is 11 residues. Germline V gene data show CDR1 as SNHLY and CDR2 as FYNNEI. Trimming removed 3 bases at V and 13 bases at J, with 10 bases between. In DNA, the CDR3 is TGTGCCAGCAGTGAGGACAGAGGTCAGCATTTT. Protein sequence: CASSEDRGQHF.

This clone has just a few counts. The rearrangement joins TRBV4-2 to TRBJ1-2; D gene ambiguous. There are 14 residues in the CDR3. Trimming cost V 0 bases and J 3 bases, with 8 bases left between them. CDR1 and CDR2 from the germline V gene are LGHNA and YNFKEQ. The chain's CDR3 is CASSQDPTDYGYTF. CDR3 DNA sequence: TGTGCCAGCAGCCAAGATCCAACTGACTATGGCTACACCTTC.

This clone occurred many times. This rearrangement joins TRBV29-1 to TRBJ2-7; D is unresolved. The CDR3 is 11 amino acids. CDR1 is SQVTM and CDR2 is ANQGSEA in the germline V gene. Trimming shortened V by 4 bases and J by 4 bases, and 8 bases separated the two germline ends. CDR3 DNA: TGCAGCGTTGCCCTGGAGTACGAGCAGTACTTC. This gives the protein CSVALEYEQYF.

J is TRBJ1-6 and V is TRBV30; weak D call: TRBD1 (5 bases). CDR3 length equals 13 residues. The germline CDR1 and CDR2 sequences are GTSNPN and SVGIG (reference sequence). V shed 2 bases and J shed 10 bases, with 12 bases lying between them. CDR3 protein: CAWSRQGRSPLHF. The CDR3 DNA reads TGTGCCTGGAGTCGGCAGGGTCGCTCACCCCTCCACTTT.

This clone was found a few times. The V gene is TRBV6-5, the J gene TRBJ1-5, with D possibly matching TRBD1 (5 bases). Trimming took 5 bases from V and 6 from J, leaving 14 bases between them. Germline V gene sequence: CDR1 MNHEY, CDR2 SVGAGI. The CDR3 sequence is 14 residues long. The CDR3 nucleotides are TGTGCCAGCAGTAAAGGGCAGGGAAGTCAGCCCCAGCATTTT. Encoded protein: CASSKGQGSQPQHF.

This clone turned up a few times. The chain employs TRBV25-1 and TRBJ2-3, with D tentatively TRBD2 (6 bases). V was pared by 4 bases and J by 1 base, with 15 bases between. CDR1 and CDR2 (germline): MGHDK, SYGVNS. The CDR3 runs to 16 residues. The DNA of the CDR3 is TGTGCCAGCAGTGGGGCATTGGCGGGGCGCACAGATACGCAGTATTTT. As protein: CASSGALAGRTDTQYF.

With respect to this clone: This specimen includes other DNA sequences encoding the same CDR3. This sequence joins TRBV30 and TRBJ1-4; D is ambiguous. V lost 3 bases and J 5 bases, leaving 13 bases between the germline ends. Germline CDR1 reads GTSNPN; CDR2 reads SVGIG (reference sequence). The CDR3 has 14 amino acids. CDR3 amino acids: CAWSLGTVNEKLFF. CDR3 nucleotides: TGTGCCTGGAGCTTGGGTACAGTGAATGAAAAACTGTTTTTT.

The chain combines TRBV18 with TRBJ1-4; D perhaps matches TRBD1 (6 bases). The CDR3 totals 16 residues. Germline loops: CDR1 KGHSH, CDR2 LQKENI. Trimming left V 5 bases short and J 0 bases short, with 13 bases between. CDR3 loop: CASSAGTPATNEKLFF. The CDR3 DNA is TGTGCCAGCTCAGCCGGGACACCAGCAACTAATGAAAAACTGTTTTTT.

For the CDR3, the DNA is TGTGCCAGCAGCCACGAAATCGGGGGGACTGAAGCTTTCTTT. Amino acid sequence: CASSHEIGGTEAFF. The chain recombines TRBV4-2 with TRBJ1-1, with D possibly being TRBD1 (5 bases). Germline V lookup: CDR1 LGHNA, CDR2 YNFKEQ. V gave up 3 bases and J gave up 5 bases, with 13 bases separating them. The CDR3 is 14 amino acids.

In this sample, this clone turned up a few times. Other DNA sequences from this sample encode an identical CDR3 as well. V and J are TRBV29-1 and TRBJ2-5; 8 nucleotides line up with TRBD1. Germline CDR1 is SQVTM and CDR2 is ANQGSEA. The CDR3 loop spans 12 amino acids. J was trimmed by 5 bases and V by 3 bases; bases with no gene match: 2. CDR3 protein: CSVERTGETQYF. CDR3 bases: TGCAGCGTTGAGCGGACAGGGGAGACCCAGTACTTC.

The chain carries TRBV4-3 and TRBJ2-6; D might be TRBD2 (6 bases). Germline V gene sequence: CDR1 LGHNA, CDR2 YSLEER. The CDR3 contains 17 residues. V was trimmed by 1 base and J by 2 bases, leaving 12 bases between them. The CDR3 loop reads CASSQGRAVAGANVLTF. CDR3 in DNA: TGCGCCAGCAGCCAAGGGAGGGCAGTAGCTGGGGCCAACGTCCTGACTTTC.

This CDR3 is CASSPRTVNTEAFF. As DNA, the CDR3 is TGTGCCAGCTCACCTAGGACAGTGAACACTGAAGCTTTCTTT. The chain is built from TRBV18 and TRBJ1-1; a possible D gene is TRBD1 (6 bases). CDR1 is KGHSH, CDR2 LQKENI, per germline. This CDR3 contains 14 residues. V was pared by 3 bases and J by 0 bases, with 8 bases between.

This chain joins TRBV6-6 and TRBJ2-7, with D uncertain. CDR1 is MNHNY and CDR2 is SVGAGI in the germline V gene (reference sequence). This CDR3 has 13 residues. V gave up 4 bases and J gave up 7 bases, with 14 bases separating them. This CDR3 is CASSLEPTREQYF. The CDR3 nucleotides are TGTGCCAGCAGTTTAGAACCAACCAGGGAGCAGTACTTC.

This chain's CDR3 is CASSPTRTSGSYEQYF. DNA of the CDR3: TGTGCCAGCAGCCCTACCCGGACTAGCGGATCCTACGAGCAGTACTTC. The genes are TRBV14 and TRBJ2-7; TRBD2 aligns across 10 bases. Germline V lookup: CDR1 SGHDN, CDR2 FVKESK. J lost 1 base, V lost 4 bases, and 7 bases had no gene match. The CDR3 spans 16 residues.